Listed below are T cell receptor beta chains from one sample, sequenced in a study of identical twins. TCRdb re-derived calls from the 5' RACE reads in MiXCR, one entry per CDR3 protein. The data hold a few hundred thousand distinct CDR3 sequences, with around 12% observed a single time. These sequences were also reported in another study, on yellow fever vaccine responses in identical twins.

Sequencing was done on a sample of CD8+ T cells sorted from blood. These receptors all come from a woman aged 18-29 years in good health. The CDR3 runs from the conserved cysteine through the conserved F or W. D genes are given only for firm matches. Size values are once, few and many counts, or a class for expanded clones, and some rows have none.

>TRBV12-3/TRBV12-4|many|-|TRBJ2-3
CASSLDHSGGRADTQYF
TGTGCCAGCAGTTTAGACCACAGCGGAGGTCGGGCAGATACGCAGTATTTT
>TRBV14|-|TRBD2|TRBJ2-7
CASSQSGKSSYEQYF
TGTGCCAGCAGCCAAAGCGGGAAGAGCTCCTACGAGCAGTACTTC
>TRBV4-3|-|TRBD2|TRBJ2-7
CASSQTPFSGTSGFNTRSYEQYF
TGCGCCAGCAGCCAAACCCCTTTCTCCGGGACTAGCGGGTTCAATACCCGTTCCTACGAGCAGTACTTC
>TRBV6-6|-|-|TRBJ2-7
CASSSNVYEQYF
TGTGCCAGCAGTTCCAATGTCTACGAGCAGTACTTC
>TRBV5-8|few|-|TRBJ1-2
CASPYGYTF
TGTGCCAGCCCCTATGGCTACACCTTC
>TRBV6-1|-|TRBD2|TRBJ2-1
CASSVSGGAGNEQFF
TGTGCCAGCAGTGTGAGCGGGGGGGCTGGTAATGAGCAGTTCTTC
>TRBV6-2/TRBV6-3|few|TRBD2|TRBJ2-1
CASSRLAGDNEQFF
TGTGCCAGCAGTAGACTAGCGGGAGACAATGAGCAGTTCTTC
>TRBV21-1|-|-|TRBJ2-1
CASSKAEREGYNEQFF
TGTGCCAGCAGCAAAGCTGAGCGGGAGGGGTACAATGAGCAGTTCTTC
>TRBV10-3|many|-|TRBJ1-2
CAISETGSDGYTF
TGTGCCATCAGTGAGACGGGTTCCGATGGCTACACCTTC
>TRBV6-1|few|-|TRBJ2-2
CASSPTVNTGELFF
TGTGCCAGCAGTCCGACAGTGAACACCGGGGAGCTGTTTTTT
>TRBV20-1|few|TRBD2|TRBJ2-3
CSAPSGSKDTQYF
TGCAGTGCTCCAAGCGGGAGCAAAGATACGCAGTATTTT
>TRBV6-1|few|-|TRBJ1-4
CASSELDSPGEKLFF
TGTGCCAGCAGTGAACTAGACTCCCCGGGGGAAAAACTGTTTTTT
>TRBV28|few|-|TRBJ1-1
CASSFGWGTSPEAFF
TGTGCCAGCAGCTTCGGCTGGGGGACCTCCCCTGAAGCTTTCTTT
>TRBV2|-|-|TRBJ2-5
CASSEWTQETQYF
TGTGCCAGCAGTGAGTGGACTCAAGAGACCCAGTACTTC
>TRBV24-1|few|-|TRBJ2-1
CATSDPGQSEQFF
TGTGCCACCAGTGACCCTGGACAGTCAGAGCAGTTCTTC
>TRBV15|many|-|TRBJ2-1
CATRFGDREQFF
TGTGCCACCAGGTTTGGGGATCGGGAGCAGTTCTTC
>TRBV28|many|-|TRBJ2-5
CASSPLGETQYF
TGTGCCAGCAGCCCTCTCGGGGAGACCCAGTACTTC
>TRBV7-3|few|-|TRBJ2-1
CASSFDHSTYNEQFF
TGTGCCAGCAGCTTCGACCACTCTACCTACAATGAGCAGTTCTTC
>TRBV24-1|-|-|TRBJ2-7
CATSEGSYEQYF
TGTGCCACCAGCGAGGGAAGCTACGAGCAGTACTTC
>TRBV24-1|-|TRBD1|TRBJ2-2
CATSDRGQSNTGELFF
TGTGCCACCAGTGACCGGGGACAGTCGAACACCGGGGAGCTGTTTTTT
>TRBV27|-|TRBD1|TRBJ1-6
CASSSTGGGNSPLHF
TGTGCCAGCAGTTCGACAGGGGGCGGGAATTCACCCCTCCACTTT
>TRBV7-7|few|-|TRBJ2-2
CASSLGRTGPELFF
TGTGCCAGCAGCTTAGGACGGACGGGGCCAGAGCTGTTTTTT
>TRBV3-1|-|TRBD1|TRBJ2-7
CASSRGRGPVLDEQYF
TGTGCCAGCAGCCGGGGTAGGGGGCCGGTGCTGGACGAGCAGTACTTC
>TRBV12-3/TRBV12-4|few|TRBD1|TRBJ2-1
CASSPKTGGPYNEQFF
TGTGCCAGCAGCCCGAAGACAGGGGGCCCCTACAATGAGCAGTTCTTC
>TRBV7-9|-|TRBD1|TRBJ2-5
CASSFQGEETQYF
TGTGCCAGCAGCTTTCAGGGGGAAGAGACCCAGTACTTC
>TRBV12-3/TRBV12-4|-|-|TRBJ2-3
CASSFRTDTQYF
TGTGCCAGCAGTTTTAGGACAGATACGCAGTATTTT
>TRBV10-3|-|-|TRBJ1-5
CAISESDGNQPQHF
TGTGCCATCAGTGAGTCTGACGGCAATCAGCCCCAGCATTTT
>TRBV4-1|few|-|TRBJ2-2
CASSQVVENGELFF
TGCGCCAGCAGCCAAGTGGTGGAGAACGGGGAGCTGTTTTTT
>TRBV27|once|-|TRBJ2-1
CASSLSFRGGDEQFF
TGTGCCAGCAGTTTATCCTTCAGGGGTGGGGATGAGCAGTTCTTC
>TRBV7-6|few|TRBD1|TRBJ2-2
CASSPGTASLNTGELFF
TGTGCCAGCAGCCCTGGGACAGCTAGTTTGAACACCGGGGAGCTGTTTTTT
>TRBV29-1|-|-|TRBJ1-2
CSVRTATNYGYTF
TGCAGCGTTCGGACAGCCACTAACTATGGCTACACCTTC
>TRBV25-1|once|TRBD2|TRBJ2-1
CASSGIKGLAGYHTRSYNEQFF
TGTGCCAGCAGCGGGATCAAGGGTCTAGCGGGATATCACACCCGCTCCTACAATGAGCAGTTCTTC
>TRBV13|few|-|TRBJ2-1
CASSLGGHNEQFF
TGTGCCAGCAGCTTAGGCGGACACAATGAGCAGTTCTTC
>TRBV20-1|many|TRBD1|TRBJ2-7
CSARDYRGQPYEQYF
TGCAGTGCTAGAGATTATAGGGGACAGCCCTACGAGCAGTACTTC
>TRBV4-2|-|TRBD2|TRBJ2-7
CASSQGLAGGVGYEQYF
TGTGCCAGCAGCCAGGGACTAGCGGGAGGGGTTGGGTACGAGCAGTACTTC
>TRBV10-3|-|TRBD2|TRBJ2-7
CAISVVEAGGLEQYF
TGTGCCATCAGTGTCGTAGAAGCGGGAGGGCTCGAGCAGTACTTC
>TRBV11-1|-|-|TRBJ2-6
CASSWDRGQTSGANVLTF
TGTGCCAGCAGCTGGGACCGAGGCCAGACCTCTGGGGCCAACGTCCTGACTTTC
>TRBV7-9|few|TRBD1|TRBJ2-3
CASSFLRGPWDTQYF
TGTGCCAGCAGCTTCCTTAGGGGGCCTTGGGATACGCAGTATTTT
>TRBV6-1|-|-|TRBJ1-1
CASSGLPGDTEAFF
TGTGCCAGCAGTGGCCTACCAGGGGATACTGAAGCTTTCTTT
>TRBV10-2|-|-|TRBJ2-3
CASGGLDTDTQYF
TGCGCCAGCGGGGGCCTTGACACAGATACGCAGTATTTT
>TRBV5-4|-|-|TRBJ2-1
CASSLEQYNEQFF
TGTGCCAGCAGCTTGGAACAGTACAATGAGCAGTTCTTC
>TRBV5-1|-|-|TRBJ2-2
CASSLLWENTGELFF
TGCGCCAGCAGCTTGTTGTGGGAAAACACCGGGGAGCTGTTTTTT
>TRBV25-1|many|TRBD2|TRBJ2-7
CASSAASGTSYEQYF
TGTGCCAGCAGTGCTGCTAGCGGGACATCCTACGAGCAGTACTTC
>TRBV29-1|few|-|TRBJ2-5
CSVDTRTGETQYF
TGCAGCGTTGACACTAGAACTGGGGAGACCCAGTACTTC
>TRBV7-9|few|TRBD1|TRBJ1-1
CASNRRGGTEAFF
TGTGCCAGCAACCGCAGGGGGGGCACTGAAGCTTTCTTT
>TRBV12-3/TRBV12-4|few|-|TRBJ2-3
CASRISGGTTDTQYF
TGTGCCAGCAGGATCTCGGGCGGAACCACAGATACGCAGTATTTT
>TRBV28|few|-|TRBJ1-5
CASSNPRRISNQPQHF
TGTGCCAGCAGTAACCCACGTCGGATTAGCAATCAGCCCCAGCATTTT
>TRBV19|-|TRBD2|TRBJ2-3
CASSIFSGRTDTQYF
TGTGCCAGTAGTATTTTTAGCGGGAGAACAGATACGCAGTATTTT
>TRBV12-3/TRBV12-4|many|-|TRBJ2-1
CASSPFTNEQFF
TGTGCCAGCAGCCCCTTCACCAATGAGCAGTTCTTC
>TRBV18|-|-|TRBJ2-5
CASSPQGPGRETQYF
TGTGCCAGCTCACCACAGGGTCCTGGGAGGGAGACCCAGTACTTC
>TRBV28|-|-|TRBJ2-6
CASSLKGISSGANVLTF
TGTGCCAGCAGTTTGAAAGGGATCAGCTCTGGGGCCAACGTCCTGACTTTC
>TRBV7-9|-|TRBD2|TRBJ2-1
CASSFPSSGRAGEQFF
TGTGCCAGCAGCTTTCCCTCTAGCGGGAGGGCCGGGGAGCAGTTCTTC
>TRBV28|-|-|TRBJ2-5
CASSSATGSQETQYF
TGTGCCAGCAGTTCCGCAACCGGCTCCCAAGAGACCCAGTACTTC
>TRBV4-1|many|-|TRBJ1-2
CASSQGEFNYGYTF
TGCGCCAGCAGCCAAGGAGAGTTCAACTATGGCTACACCTTC
>TRBV7-9|few|TRBD2|TRBJ2-7
CASSGHGTSGSYEQYF
TGTGCCAGCAGCGGCCATGGGACTAGCGGCTCCTACGAGCAGTACTTC